The 14 T cell receptor beta chains below all came from one sample that was sequenced in a study of blood T cell repertoires in COVID-19. Here immunoSEQ multiplex PCR was the method, and the copy in TCRdb shows in-frame clones only, minus some. The sample holds tens of thousands of clones; roughly 88% are singletons and the top ten take just under 25%. Source material: peripheral blood. The receptors come from a man aged 60-69 years with acute or convalescent COVID-19.

V is TRBV4-2 and J is TRBJ2-2; D is possibly TRBD1 (6 bases). From germline, CDR1 is LGHNA and CDR2 YNFKEQ. V lost 4 bases to trimming and J lost 5 bases, with 17 bases between them. This CDR3 has 16 amino acids. The CDR3 loop reads CASSRTTGPWTGELFF. CDR3 coding DNA: TGTGCCAGCAGCCGTACCACAGGGCCGTGGACCGGGGAGCTGTTTTTT.

This chain links TRBV7-6 with TRBJ2-2; 10 bases align to TRBD1. The CDR3 extends over 15 amino acids. CDR1 and CDR2 (germline): SGHVS, FNYEAQ. V gave up 1 base and J gave up 10 bases; unmatched junction bases: 6. As DNA, the CDR3 is TGTGCCAGCAGCTTAGGGACAGGGGGTCCCGAGGAGCTGTTTTTT. This translates into CASSLGTGGPEELFF. Based on the CDR3 plus reference TRBV7-6 and TRBJ2-2, the full variable domain is GAGVSQSPRYKVTKRGQDVALRCDPISGHVSLYWYRQALGQGPEFLTYFNYEAQQDKSGLPNDRFSAERPEGSISTLTIQRTEQRDSAMYRCASSLGTGGPEELFFGEGSRLTVL.

V gene TRBV28 combines with J gene TRBJ2-6; D remains ambiguous. The V end lost 5 bases, the J end lost 0 bases, and 8 bases lay between the germline ends. The CDR3 totals 15 residues. Germline CDR1 reads MDHEN; CDR2 reads SYDVKM. The DNA for the CDR3 is TGTGCCAGCAGTCCCTCCGGCTCTGGGGCCAACGTCCTGACTTTC. Its translation is CASSPSGSGANVLTF.

V gene TRBV27 combines with J gene TRBJ1-2; 8 positions agree with TRBD1. CDR3 length equals 15 residues. Germline trimming cut 3 bases from V and 4 bases from J; bases unmatched to any gene: 7. In germline, CDR1 is MNHEY, CDR2 SMNVEV (reference sequence). The CDR3 sequence is CASSLRTGPTYGYTF. CDR3 bases: TGTGCCAGCAGTTTGAGGACAGGGCCCACCTATGGCTACACCTTC.

V and J are TRBV3-1 (or the pseudogene TRBV3-2) and TRBJ1-2; 11 nucleotides line up with TRBD1. V lost 3 bases to trimming and J lost 2 bases; unmatched junction nucleotides: 11. The CDR3 sequence is 18 residues long. The germline V gene encodes CDR1 LGHDT and CDR2 YNNKEL (reference sequence). This CDR3 reads CASSHNGGTGGENYGYTF. DNA for the CDR3: TGTGCCAGCAGCCACAACGGAGGGACAGGGGGGGAAAACTATGGCTACACCTTC.

This rearrangement joins TRBV5-1 to TRBJ2-3; D call uncertain. The V end lost 1 base, the J end lost 6 bases, and 6 bases lay between the germline ends. The germline gives CDR1 SGHRS, CDR2 YFSETQ. CDR3 size: 12 residues. Here the CDR3 DNA reads TGCGCCAGCAGCTTGACTCCCGATACGCAGTATTTT. Protein product: CASSLTPDTQYF. Together with reference TRBV5-1 and TRBJ2-3, the CDR3 gives the full variable domain: KAGVTQTPRYLIKTRGQQVTLSCSPISGHRSVSWYQQTPGQGLQFLFEYFSETQRNKGNFPGRFSGRQFSNSRSEMNVSTLELGDSALYLCASSLTPDTQYFGPGTRLTVL.

The CDR3 spells CASSLRAVDRVYGYTF. In DNA form, the CDR3 reads TGTGCCAGCAGTTTAAGGGCCGTAGACAGGGTCTATGGCTACACCTTC. The V and J genes are TRBV27 and TRBJ1-2; 7 nucleotides align to TRBD1. There are 16 residues in the CDR3. From germline, CDR1 is MNHEY and CDR2 SMNVEV (reference sequence). J lost 4 bases, V lost 2 bases, and 10 bases had no gene match.

This clone was counted a few times. The chain carries TRBV3-1 (or the pseudogene TRBV3-2) and TRBJ2-1, with TRBD2 identical over 8 bases. Germline V gene data show CDR1 as LGHDT and CDR2 as YNNKEL (reference sequence). Trimming took 4 bases from V and 4 from J; bases not matched to a gene: 9. There are 16 residues in the CDR3. The CDR3 DNA follows: TGTGCCAGCAGCCCCGGGGGGGGTTTGAGATACAATGAGCAGTTCTTC. Translating gives CASSPGGGLRYNEQFF.

The V and J genes are TRBV4-1 and TRBJ2-7; TRBD1 agrees at 9 bases. CDR1 is MGHRA, CDR2 YSYEKL, per germline. J was trimmed by 0 bases and V by 1 base; bases with no gene match: 4. This CDR3 comprises 16 residues. The DNA for the CDR3 is TGCGCCAGCAGCCAAGTGACAGGGGGGAACTCCTACGAGCAGTACTTC. Translation gives CASSQVTGGNSYEQYF.

The chain recombines TRBV2 with TRBJ1-5; TRBD1 is a possible D gene (5 bases). CDR3 length: 13 residues. Trimming took off 8 bases at V and 7 bases at J, with 15 bases between the two ends. Germline lookup yields CDR1 SNHLY and CDR2 FYNNEI. The CDR3 region is CASGGGREQPQHF. The CDR3 nucleotides are TGTGCCAGCGGGGGAGGGAGGGAACAGCCCCAGCATTTT.

V usage is TRBV12-3 or TRBV12-4 and J usage is TRBJ2-3, with D possibly matching TRBD2 (5 bases). The length of the CDR3 is 12 residues. Trimming left V 6 bases short and J 5 bases short, with 9 bases between. This CDR3 reads CASRAGLDTQYF. The CDR3, as DNA: TGTGCCAGCAGGGCTGGACTAGATACGCAGTATTTT.

The genes are TRBV6-4 and TRBJ1-1, with 8 bases fitting TRBD1. The V gene end was trimmed by 7 bases and the J gene end by 3 bases; junction bases not matched to a gene: 7. Germline CDR1 is MRHNA and CDR2 is SNTAGT. The CDR3 runs to 14 residues. DNA for the CDR3: TGTGCCAGCAAGAAGACAGGGGTTCACACTGAAGCTTTCTTT. Its translation: CASKKTGVHTEAFF.

The gene calls are TRBV3-1 (or the pseudogene TRBV3-2) and TRBJ1-4; the match to TRBD1 covers 9 bases. Germline CDR1 reads LGHDT; CDR2 reads YNNKEL (reference sequence). This CDR3 region has 16 residues. Trimming removed 4 bases from V and 7 bases from J; junction bases left unmatched: 10. CDR3 bases: TGTGCCAGCAGCCCGACCTCCGGGACAGGGTCTGAAAAACTGTTTTTT. It encodes CASSPTSGTGSEKLFF.

The chain is built from TRBV18 and TRBJ2-1; TRBD1 aligns across 7 bases. Germline V gene sequence: CDR1 KGHSH, CDR2 LQKENI. V dropped 6 bases and J dropped 5; count of bases not matched to a gene: 7. The length of the CDR3 is 14 residues. The CDR3 region is CASSDRELNNEQFF. The CDR3 coding sequence is TGTGCCAGCTCCGACAGGGAGCTTAACAATGAGCAGTTCTTC.